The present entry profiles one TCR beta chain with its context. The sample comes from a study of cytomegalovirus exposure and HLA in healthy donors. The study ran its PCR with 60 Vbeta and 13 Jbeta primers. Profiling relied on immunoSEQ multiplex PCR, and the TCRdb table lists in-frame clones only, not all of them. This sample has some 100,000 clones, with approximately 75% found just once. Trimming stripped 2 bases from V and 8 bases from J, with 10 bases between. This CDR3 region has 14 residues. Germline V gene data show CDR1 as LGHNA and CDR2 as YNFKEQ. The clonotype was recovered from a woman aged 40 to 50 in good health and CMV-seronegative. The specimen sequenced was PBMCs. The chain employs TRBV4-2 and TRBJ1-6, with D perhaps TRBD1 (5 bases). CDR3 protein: CASSQPDRDSPLHF. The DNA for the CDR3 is TGTGCCAGCAGCCAACCCGACAGAGATTCACCCCTCCACTTT.